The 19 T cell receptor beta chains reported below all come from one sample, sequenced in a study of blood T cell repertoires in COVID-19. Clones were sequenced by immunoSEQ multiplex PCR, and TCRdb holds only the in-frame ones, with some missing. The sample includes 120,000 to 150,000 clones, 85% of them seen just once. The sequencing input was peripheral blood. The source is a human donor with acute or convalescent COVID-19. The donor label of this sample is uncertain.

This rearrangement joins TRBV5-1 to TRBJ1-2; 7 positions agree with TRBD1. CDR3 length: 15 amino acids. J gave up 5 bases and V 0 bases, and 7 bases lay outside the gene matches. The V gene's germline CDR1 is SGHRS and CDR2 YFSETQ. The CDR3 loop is CASSLDWTGPYGYTF. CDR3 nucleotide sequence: TGCGCCAGCAGCTTGGATTGGACAGGCCCTTATGGCTACACCTTC.

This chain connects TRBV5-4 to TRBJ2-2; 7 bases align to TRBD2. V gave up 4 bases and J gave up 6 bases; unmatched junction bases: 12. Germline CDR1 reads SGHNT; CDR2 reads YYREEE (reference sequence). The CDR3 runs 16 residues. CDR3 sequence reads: CASSPRSSRGAGELFF. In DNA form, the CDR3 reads TGTGCCAGCAGCCCCCGCTCTAGCCGGGGGGCCGGGGAGCTGTTTTTT.

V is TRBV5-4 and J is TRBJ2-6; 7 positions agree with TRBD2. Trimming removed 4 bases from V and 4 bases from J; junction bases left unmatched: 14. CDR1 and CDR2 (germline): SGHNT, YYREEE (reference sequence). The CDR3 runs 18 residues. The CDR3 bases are TGTGCCAGCAGCGCTGAGGTGACTAGCTATCCGGGGGCCAACGTCCTGACTTTC. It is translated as CASSAEVTSYPGANVLTF.

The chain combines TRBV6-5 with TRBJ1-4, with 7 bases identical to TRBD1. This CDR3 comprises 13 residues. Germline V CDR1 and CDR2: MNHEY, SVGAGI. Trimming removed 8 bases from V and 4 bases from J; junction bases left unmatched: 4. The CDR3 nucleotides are TGTGCCAGCCGGGACAGTCATAATGAAAAACTGTTTTTT. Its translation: CASRDSHNEKLFF.

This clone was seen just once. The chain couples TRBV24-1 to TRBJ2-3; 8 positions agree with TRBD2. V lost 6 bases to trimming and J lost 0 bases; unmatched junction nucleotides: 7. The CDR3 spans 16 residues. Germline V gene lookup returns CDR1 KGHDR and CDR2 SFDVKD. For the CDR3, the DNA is TGTGCCACCAGTCCCAGCATAGCGGGGAGCACAGATACGCAGTATTTT. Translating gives CATSPSIAGSTDTQYF.

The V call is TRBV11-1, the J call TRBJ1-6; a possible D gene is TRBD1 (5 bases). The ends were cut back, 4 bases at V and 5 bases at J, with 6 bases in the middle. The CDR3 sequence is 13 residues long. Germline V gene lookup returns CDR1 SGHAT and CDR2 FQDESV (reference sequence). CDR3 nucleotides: TGTGCCAGCAGCTGGGGGGATAATTCACCCCTCCACTTT. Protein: CASSWGDNSPLHF.

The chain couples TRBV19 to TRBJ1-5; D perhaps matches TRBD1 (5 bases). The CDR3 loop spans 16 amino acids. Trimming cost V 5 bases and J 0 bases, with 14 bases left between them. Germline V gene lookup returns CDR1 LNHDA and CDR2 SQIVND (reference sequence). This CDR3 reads CASSARQGYSNQPQHF. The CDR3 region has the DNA TGTGCCAGTAGTGCGAGGCAGGGATATAGCAATCAGCCCCAGCATTTT.

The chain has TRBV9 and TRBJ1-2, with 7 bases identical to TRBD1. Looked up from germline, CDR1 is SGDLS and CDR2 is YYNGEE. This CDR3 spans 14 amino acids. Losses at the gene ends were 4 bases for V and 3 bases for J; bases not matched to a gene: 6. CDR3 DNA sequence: TGTGCCAGCAGCCCTACAGGGGCAGACTATGGCTACACCTTC. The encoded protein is CASSPTGADYGYTF. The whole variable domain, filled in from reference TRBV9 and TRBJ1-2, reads DSGVTQTPKHLITATGQRVTLRCSPRSGDLSVYWYQQSLDQGLQFLIQYYNGEERAKGNILERFSAQQFPDLHSELNLSSLELGDSALYFCASSPTGADYGYTFGSGTRLTVV.

CDR3 residues: CASSQGGTSGNQETQYF. CDR3 nucleotides: TGTGCCAGCAGCCAAGGAGGGACTAGCGGAAACCAAGAGACCCAGTACTTC. J is TRBJ2-5 and V is TRBV4-2, with 11 nucleotides matching TRBD2. The junction had 4 bases not matched to a gene; V was cut back by 1 base and J by 0 bases. This CDR3 region has 17 residues. The germline gives CDR1 LGHNA, CDR2 YNFKEQ.

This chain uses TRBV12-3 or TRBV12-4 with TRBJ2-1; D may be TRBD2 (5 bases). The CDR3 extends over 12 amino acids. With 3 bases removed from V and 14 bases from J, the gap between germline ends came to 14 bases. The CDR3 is CASSLTVPGKFF. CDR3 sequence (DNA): TGTGCCAGCAGTTTGACGGTACCGGGGAAGTTCTTC.

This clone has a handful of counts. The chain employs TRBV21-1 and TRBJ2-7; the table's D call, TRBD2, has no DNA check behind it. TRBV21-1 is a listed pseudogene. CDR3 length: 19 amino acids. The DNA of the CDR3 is TGTGCCAGCAGCACACGGACTAGCGGGAGGGCCCAGAGCTCCTACGAGCAGTACGTC. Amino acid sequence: CASSTRTSGRAQSSYEQYV.

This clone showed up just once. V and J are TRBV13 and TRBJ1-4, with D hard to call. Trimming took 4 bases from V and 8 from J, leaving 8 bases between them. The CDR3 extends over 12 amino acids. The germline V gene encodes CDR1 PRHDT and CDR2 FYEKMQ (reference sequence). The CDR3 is CASSSSGEKLFF. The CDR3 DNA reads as TGTGCCAGCAGCTCTAGCGGGGAAAAACTGTTTTTT.

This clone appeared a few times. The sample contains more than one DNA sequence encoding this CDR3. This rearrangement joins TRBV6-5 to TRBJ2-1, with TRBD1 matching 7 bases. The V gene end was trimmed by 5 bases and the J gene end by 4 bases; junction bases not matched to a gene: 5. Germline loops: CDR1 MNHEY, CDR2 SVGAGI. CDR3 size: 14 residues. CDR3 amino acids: CASSRQGGYNEQFF. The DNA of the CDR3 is TGTGCCAGCAGTCGACAGGGTGGGTACAATGAGCAGTTCTTC.

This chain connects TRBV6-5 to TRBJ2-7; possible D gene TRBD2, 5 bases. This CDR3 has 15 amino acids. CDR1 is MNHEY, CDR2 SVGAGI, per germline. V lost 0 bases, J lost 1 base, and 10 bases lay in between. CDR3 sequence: CASSYSQAVSYEQYF. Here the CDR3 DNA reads TGTGCCAGCAGTTACTCGCAAGCGGTATCCTACGAGCAGTACTTC.

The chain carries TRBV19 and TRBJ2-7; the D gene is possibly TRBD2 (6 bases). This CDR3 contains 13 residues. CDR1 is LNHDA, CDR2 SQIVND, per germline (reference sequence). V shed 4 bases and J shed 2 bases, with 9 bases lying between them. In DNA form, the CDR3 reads TGTGCCAGTAGTAGCGGACTAACCTACGAGCAGTACGTC. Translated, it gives CASSSGLTYEQYV.

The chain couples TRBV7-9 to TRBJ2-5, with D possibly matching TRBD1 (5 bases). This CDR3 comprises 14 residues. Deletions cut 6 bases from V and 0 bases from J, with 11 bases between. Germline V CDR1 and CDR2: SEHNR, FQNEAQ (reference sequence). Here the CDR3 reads CASSSQVHQETQYF. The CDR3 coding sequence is TGTGCCAGCAGTTCACAGGTACACCAAGAGACCCAGTACTTC.

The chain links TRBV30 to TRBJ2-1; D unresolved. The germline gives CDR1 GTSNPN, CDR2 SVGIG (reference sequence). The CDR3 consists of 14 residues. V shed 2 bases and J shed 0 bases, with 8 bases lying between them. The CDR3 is CAWSLESSYNEQFF. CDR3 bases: TGTGCCTGGAGTCTTGAGAGCTCCTACAATGAGCAGTTCTTC.

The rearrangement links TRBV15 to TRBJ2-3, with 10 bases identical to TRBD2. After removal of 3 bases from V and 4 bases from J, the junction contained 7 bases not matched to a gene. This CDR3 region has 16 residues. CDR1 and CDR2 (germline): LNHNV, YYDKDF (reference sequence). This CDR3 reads CATSRRLAGGADTQYF. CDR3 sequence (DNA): TGTGCCACCAGCAGGAGACTAGCGGGCGGCGCAGATACGCAGTATTTT.

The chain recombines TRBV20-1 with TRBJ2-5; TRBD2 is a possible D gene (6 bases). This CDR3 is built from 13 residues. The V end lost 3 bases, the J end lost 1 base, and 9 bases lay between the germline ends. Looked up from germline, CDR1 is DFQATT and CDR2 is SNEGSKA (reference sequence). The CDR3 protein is CSASVGGQETQYF. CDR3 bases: TGCAGTGCTAGTGTGGGGGGCCAAGAGACCCAGTACTTC.